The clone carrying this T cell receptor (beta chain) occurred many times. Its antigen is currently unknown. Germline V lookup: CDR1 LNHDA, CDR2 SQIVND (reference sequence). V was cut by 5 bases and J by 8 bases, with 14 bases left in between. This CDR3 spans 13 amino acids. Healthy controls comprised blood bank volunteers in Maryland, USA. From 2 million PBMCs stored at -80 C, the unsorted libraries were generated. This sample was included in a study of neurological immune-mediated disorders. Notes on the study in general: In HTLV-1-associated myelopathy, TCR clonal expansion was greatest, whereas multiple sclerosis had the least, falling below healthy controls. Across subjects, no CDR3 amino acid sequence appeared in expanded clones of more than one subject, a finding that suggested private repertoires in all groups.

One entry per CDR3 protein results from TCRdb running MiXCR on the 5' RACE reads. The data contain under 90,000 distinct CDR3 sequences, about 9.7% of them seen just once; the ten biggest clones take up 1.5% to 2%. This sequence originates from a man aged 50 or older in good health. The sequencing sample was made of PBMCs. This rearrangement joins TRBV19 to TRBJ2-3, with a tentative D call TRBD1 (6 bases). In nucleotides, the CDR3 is TGTGCCAGTAGTCCCACCGAGGGGGTTACGCAGTATTTT. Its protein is CASSPTEGVTQYF. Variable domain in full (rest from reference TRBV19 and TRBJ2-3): DGGITQSPKYLFRKEGQNVTLSCEQNLNHDAMYWYRQDPGQGLRLIYYSQIVNDFQKGDIAEGYSVSREKKESFPLTVTSAQKNPTAFYLCASSPTEGVTQYFGPGTRLTVL.